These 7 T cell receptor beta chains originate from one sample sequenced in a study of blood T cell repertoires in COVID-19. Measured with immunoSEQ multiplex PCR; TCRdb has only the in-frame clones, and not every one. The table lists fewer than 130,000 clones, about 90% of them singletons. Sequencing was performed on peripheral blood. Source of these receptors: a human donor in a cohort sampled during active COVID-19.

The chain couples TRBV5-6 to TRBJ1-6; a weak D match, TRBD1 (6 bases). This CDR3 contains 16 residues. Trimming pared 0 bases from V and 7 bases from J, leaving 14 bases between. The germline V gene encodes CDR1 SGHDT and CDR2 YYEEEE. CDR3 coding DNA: TGTGCCAGCAGCTTGGGCCCGGGACAAGTAAATTCACCCCTCCACTTT. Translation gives CASSLGPGQVNSPLHF.

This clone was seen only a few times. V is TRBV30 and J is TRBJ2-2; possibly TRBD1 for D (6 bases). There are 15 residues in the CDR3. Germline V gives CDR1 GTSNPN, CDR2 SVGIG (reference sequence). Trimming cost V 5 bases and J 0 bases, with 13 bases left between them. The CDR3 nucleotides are TGTGCCTGGTCAACAGGGTTCGCGAACACCGGGGAGCTGTTTTTT. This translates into CAWSTGFANTGELFF.

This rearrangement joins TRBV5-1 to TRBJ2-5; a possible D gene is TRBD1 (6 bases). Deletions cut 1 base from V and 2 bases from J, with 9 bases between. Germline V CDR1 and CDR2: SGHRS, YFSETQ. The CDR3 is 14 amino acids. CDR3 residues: CASSLIDRQETQYF. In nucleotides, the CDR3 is TGCGCCAGCAGCTTGATTGACAGGCAAGAGACCCAGTACTTC.

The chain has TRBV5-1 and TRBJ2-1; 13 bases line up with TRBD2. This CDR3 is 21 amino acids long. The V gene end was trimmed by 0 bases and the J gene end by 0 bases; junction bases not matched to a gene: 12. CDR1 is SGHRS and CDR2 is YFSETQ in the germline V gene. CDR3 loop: CASSLALGLAGSLSSYNEQFF. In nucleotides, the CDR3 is TGCGCCAGCAGCTTGGCCTTGGGACTAGCGGGATCCCTCAGCTCCTACAATGAGCAGTTCTTC.

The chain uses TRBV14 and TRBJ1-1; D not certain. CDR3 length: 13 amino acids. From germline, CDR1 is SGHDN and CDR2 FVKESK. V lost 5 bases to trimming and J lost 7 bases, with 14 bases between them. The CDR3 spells CASSGSGDNEAFF. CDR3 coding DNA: TGTGCCAGCAGCGGCAGTGGTGACAATGAAGCTTTCTTT.

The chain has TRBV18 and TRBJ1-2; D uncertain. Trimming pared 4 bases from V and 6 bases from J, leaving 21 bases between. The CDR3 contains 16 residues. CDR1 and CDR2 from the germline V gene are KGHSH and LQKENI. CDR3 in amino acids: CASSLSSTLAGDGYTF. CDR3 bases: TGTGCCAGCTCACTATCTTCGACCTTAGCTGGCGATGGCTACACCTTC.

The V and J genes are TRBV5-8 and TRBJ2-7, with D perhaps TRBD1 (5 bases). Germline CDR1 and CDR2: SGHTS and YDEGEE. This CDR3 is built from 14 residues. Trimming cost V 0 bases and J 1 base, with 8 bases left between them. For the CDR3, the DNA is TGTGCCAGCAGCTTGGGACAGTTATCCTACGAGCAGTACTTC. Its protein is CASSLGQLSYEQYF.